Listed below are T cell receptor beta chains from one sample, sequenced in a study of blood T cells in healthy people across ages. TCRdb redid the calling of the 5' RACE reads with MiXCR, one entry per CDR3 protein. Altogether roughly 1,500,000 distinct CDR3 sequences are present, about 35% being singletons, with the ten largest covering about 10%. Material: blood. The receptors stem from a woman aged 30 to 39 in good health. CDR3s include the opening cysteine and the closing phenylalanine or tryptophan. D genes are given only for firm matches. The size of a clone is reported for some rows only, either as once, few or many, or as a class for expanded clones.

TRBV2	TRBJ2-7	.	.	TGTGCCAGCGCCTGGCAGGGGCTCTACGAGCAGTACTTC	CASAWQGLYEQYF
TRBV6-1	TRBJ1-2	.	.	TGTGCCAGCAGCGCGGGACGAGATAACTATGGCTACACCTTC	CASSAGRDNYGYTF
TRBV12-3/TRBV12-4	TRBJ2-1	TRBD1	.	TGTACCAGCAGTTTGTCGGGACAGCTCATCAATGAGCAGTTCTTC	CTSSLSGQLINEQFF
TRBV7-2	TRBJ2-1	.	few	TGTGCCAGCAGTCAAAACTGGGACTCCTACAATGAGCAGTTCTTC	CASSQNWDSYNEQFF
TRBV5-6	TRBJ2-1	.	.	TGTGCCAGCAGCTTCACAGGTTTCAGTGAGCAGTTCTTC	CASSFTGFSEQFF
TRBV20-1	TRBJ1-4	TRBD1	.	TGCAGTGCTGACAGGGGGCTGTCTAATGAAAAACTGTTTTTT	CSADRGLSNEKLFF
TRBV5-8	TRBJ2-7	TRBD1	few	TGTGCCAGCAGCTCCTGGGGACAGGGTTTTTCGGAGCAGTACTTC	CASSSWGQGFSEQYF
TRBV20-1	TRBJ2-7	TRBD2	.	TGCAGTGCTAGGAGCGGCCAGCGGGGCTTCCCCTACGAGCAGTACTTC	CSARSGQRGFPYEQYF
TRBV6-6	TRBJ1-2	.	few	TGTGCCAGCAGGACCCCCAGTGGGACCTATGGCTACACCTTC	CASRTPSGTYGYTF
TRBV20-1	TRBJ2-3	TRBD2	.	TGCAGTGCTAGAGCGCTAGCGGGGGGGCCAATAGATACGCAGTATTTT	CSARALAGGPIDTQYF
TRBV7-2	TRBJ2-7	.	many	TGTGCCAGCAGCTCCACAACTGGGCTGAGGACGGACGAGCAGTACTTC	CASSSTTGLRTDEQYF
TRBV5-1	TRBJ2-6	.	.	TGCGCCAGCAGCAGCCCCGAGACCTCTGGGGCCAACGTCCTGACTTTC	CASSSPETSGANVLTF
TRBV12-3/TRBV12-4	TRBJ1-2	.	few	TGTGCCAGCAACTCCGGGGGGCGGGGTGGCTACACCTTC	CASNSGGRGGYTF
TRBV20-1	TRBJ1-1	TRBD1	few	TGCAGTGCGTGGACAGGGGTTATGAACACTGAAGCTTTCTTT	CSAWTGVMNTEAFF
TRBV27	TRBJ2-7	.	few	TGTGCCAGCAACTTTGGTGGGAGTCACGAGCAGTACTTC	CASNFGGSHEQYF
TRBV12-3/TRBV12-4	TRBJ2-7	.	.	TGTGCCAGCGGAAGACGGGGACGGGCTGCCTACGAGCAGTACTTC	CASGRRGRAAYEQYF
TRBV6-5	TRBJ2-7	.	many	TGTGCCAGCAGTCGGACGAGCGGCTACGAGCAGTACTTC	CASSRTSGYEQYF
TRBV3-1	TRBJ2-1	.	few	TGTGCCAGCAGCCAAGATCAAGGGTACAGCTCCTACAATGAGCAGTTCTTC	CASSQDQGYSSYNEQFF
TRBV10-3	TRBJ2-1	.	few	TGTGCCATCAGTGGGGCTAGAGGGGACAATGAGCAGTTCTTC	CAISGARGDNEQFF
TRBV20-1	TRBJ2-7	.	.	TGCAGTGCCCCTATTCGAGGGATGGGTTATTCCGAGCAGTACTTC	CSAPIRGMGYSEQYF
TRBV9	TRBJ2-5	TRBD1	few	TGTGCCAGCAGCCCATCGGGACAGCCCCAAGAGACCCAGTACTTC	CASSPSGQPQETQYF
TRBV9	TRBJ2-7	.	.	TGTGCCAGCAGCGTAGGCGTAGAACCCTACGAGCAGTACTTC	CASSVGVEPYEQYF
TRBV20-1	TRBJ2-3	TRBD2	.	TGCAGTGCTAGTAATGCGGGAGTAAATACGCAGTATTTT	CSASNAGVNTQYF
TRBV2	TRBJ2-2	.	.	TGTGCCACCAGGCTCGGATCGAACACCGGGGAGCTGTTTTTT	CATRLGSNTGELFF
TRBV20-1	TRBJ1-5	.	.	TGCAGTGTCGGGACATCGACTAATCAGCCCCAGCATTTT	CSVGTSTNQPQHF
TRBV20-1	TRBJ2-5	TRBD2	many	TGCAGTGCACTAGCGGCCAGGGAGACCCAGTACTTC	CSALAARETQYF
TRBV6-6	TRBJ2-1	TRBD1	few	TGTGCCAGCAGTTCCACGGACAGGGCTGGTGAGCAGTTCTTC	CASSSTDRAGEQFF
TRBV10-3	TRBJ2-1	.	.	TGTGCGGGGGGCTATATGGATGAGCAGTTCTTC	CAGGYMDEQFF
TRBV29-1	TRBJ2-3	.	few	TGCAGCGGTGAACGGGGGCCCAAGGATACGCAGTATTTT	CSGERGPKDTQYF
TRBV5-1	TRBJ2-7	.	once	TGCGCCAGCAGTGAGGGCGCAGGCGGGACCTCCTACGAGCAGTACTTC	CASSEGAGGTSYEQYF
TRBV7-8	TRBJ2-5	TRBD2	.	TGTGCCTGCAGCAAGGGACTAGCGGGAGTTCAAGAGACCCAGTACTTC	CACSKGLAGVQETQYF
TRBV13	TRBJ2-3	TRBD2	.	TGTGCCAGCAGCTTACAGGGACTAGCGGGAGTTACGCAGTATTTT	CASSLQGLAGVTQYF
TRBV6-1	TRBJ2-6	.	.	TGTGCCAGCAGCAACCGGGGTGATTACCCCGGGGCCAACGTCCTGACTTTC	CASSNRGDYPGANVLTF
TRBV4-2	TRBJ2-5	.	.	TGTGCCAGCAGCCCGGGACGAGCGGGCGGACAAGAGACCCAGTACTTC	CASSPGRAGGQETQYF
TRBV6-6	TRBJ2-5	.	few	TGTGCCAGCAGCCCTAGACGGGTCTATCAAGAGACCCAGTACTTC	CASSPRRVYQETQYF
TRBV9	TRBJ2-5	.	.	TGTGCCAGCAGCCCGAATTGGAGTGCGGAGACCCAGTACTTC	CASSPNWSAETQYF
TRBV10-3	TRBJ2-5	.	few	TGTGCCATCAGTGAGTCGAGTGGTGGGGAGGCCCCCCCACAGGAGACCCAGTACTTC	CAISESSGGEAPPQETQYF
TRBV27	TRBJ2-1	.	few	TGTGCCAGCAGTTCCCTAGGGTACAATGAGCAGTTCTTC	CASSSLGYNEQFF
TRBV7-6	TRBJ2-3	.	.	TGTGCCAGCAGCTGGGGACAAATAGTCACAGATACGCAGTATTTT	CASSWGQIVTDTQYF
TRBV20-1	TRBJ2-5	.	.	TGCAGTGCTAGAGGGGCTTGGCCAGAGCAGTACTTC	CSARGAWPEQYF
TRBV3-1	TRBJ2-1	.	few	TGTGCCAGCAGCCAAGAATCTGCGGGACGGGGGGAGCAGTTCTTC	CASSQESAGRGEQFF
TRBV10-3	TRBJ1-6	TRBD1	.	TGTGCCATCAGTGAGGCGGGACAGGTTTCGTCACCCCTCCACTTT	CAISEAGQVSSPLHF
TRBV20-1	TRBJ2-7	TRBD1	few	TGCAGTGCTGGACGGACAGGAGGTAACGAGCAGTACTTC	CSAGRTGGNEQYF
TRBV27	TRBJ2-1	.	.	TGTGCCAGCAGTGAACTAGGAATCTCCTACAATGAGCAGTTCTTC	CASSELGISYNEQFF
TRBV7-9	TRBJ1-5	.	.	TGTGCCAGCAGCTTAGGTACAGGGACCCCTGGCAATCAGCCCCAGCATTTT	CASSLGTGTPGNQPQHF
TRBV7-3	TRBJ1-2	.	.	TGTGCCAGCAGCCCCGCGAGCGGGGGCTCGGATGGCTACACCTTC	CASSPASGGSDGYTF
TRBV5-1	TRBJ2-7	.	.	TGCGCCAGCAGCTTGGTTCGGGGGCCCTTCTCCTACGAGCAGTACTTC	CASSLVRGPFSYEQYF
TRBV5-1	TRBJ1-1	TRBD1	.	TGCGCCAGCAGTTGGGGACAGGGGGGGAACACTGAAGCTTTCTTT	CASSWGQGGNTEAFF
TRBV28	TRBJ1-5	TRBD1	.	TGTGCCAGCAGTTTATTTACAGGGGGAAGCAATCAGCCCCAGCATTTT	CASSLFTGGSNQPQHF
TRBV11-2	TRBJ2-5	TRBD1	once	TGTGCCAGCAGTCGGGGGCAGGGGGCTTCTGGAGAGACCCAGTACTTC	CASSRGQGASGETQYF
TRBV7-3	TRBJ2-1	TRBD2	few	TGTGCCAGCAGCTTAACCCGTTCCGCGGGAGGGCCCAATGAGCAGTTCTTC	CASSLTRSAGGPNEQFF
TRBV27	TRBJ2-7	.	.	TGTGCCAGCAGTTTATCGGCCAGCCCCACCTACGAGCAGTACTTC	CASSLSASPTYEQYF
TRBV5-1	TRBJ2-1	TRBD2	few	TGCGCCAGCAGCCCGGGGACTAGCTTCAATGAGCAGTTCTTC	CASSPGTSFNEQFF
TRBV2	TRBJ2-7	.	.	TGTGCCAGCAGCCAGCACCCGGGGGACGAGCAGTACTTC	CASSQHPGDEQYF
TRBV7-9	TRBJ2-3	TRBD1	few	TGTGCCAGTAGACAGGGGGCCCCGGGGTGGACGCAGTATTTT	CASRQGAPGWTQYF
TRBV6-2/TRBV6-3	TRBJ2-1	TRBD2	.	TGTGCCACCATGAGTAGCGGGAGGGCCGGGGGAAGTGAGCAGTTCTTC	CATMSSGRAGGSEQFF
TRBV9	TRBJ2-7	TRBD2	.	TGTGCCTGCAGCCTGTCCGGGACTAGCTCCTACGAGCAGTACTTC	CACSLSGTSSYEQYF